The 6 T cell receptor beta chains below were found in one sample sequenced in a study of blood T cells in healthy people across ages. Sample-barcoded 5' priming and a J-beta primer mix drove a second PCR of about 6 to 11 cycles. Each CDR3 protein is one row after TCRdb ran MiXCR on the 5' RACE reads. The sample shows approximately 800,000 distinct CDR3 sequences, around 25% of them seen only once. These data were also reused for a study on T cells of mothers and their children.

Source material: blood. These receptors were obtained from a boy younger than 18 in good health.

The V call is TRBV20-1, the J call TRBJ1-4; the D is unclear. The CDR3 has 16 amino acids. V lost 1 base and J 0 bases, leaving 12 bases between the germline ends. Germline lookup yields CDR1 DFQATT and CDR2 SNEGSKA (reference sequence). The CDR3 loop is CSARARSAATNEKLFF. CDR3 DNA sequence: TGCAGTGCTAGAGCGCGATCGGCGGCAACTAATGAAAAACTGTTTTTT.

V and J are TRBV6-5 and TRBJ1-2, with D hard to call. V was cut by 5 bases and J by 6 bases, with 10 bases left in between. The CDR3 has 12 residues. Germline assignment: CDR1 MNHEY and CDR2 SVGAGI. CDR3 sequence (DNA): TGTGCCAGCAGTACCTACACCGATGGCTACACCTTC. This codes for CASSTYTDGYTF.

The J gene is TRBJ2-3, the V gene TRBV7-2; 11 bases map to TRBD2. Trimming cost V 3 bases and J 3 bases; bases outside gene matches: 11. The CDR3 has 18 residues. The germline gives CDR1 SGHTA, CDR2 FQGNSA. The CDR3 here is CASSLVAGGPRKTDTQYF. In nucleotides, the CDR3 is TGTGCCAGCAGCTTGGTAGCGGGAGGGCCTAGGAAGACAGATACGCAGTATTTT. The entire variable domain, with the rest obtained from reference TRBV7-2 and TRBJ2-3, is as follows: GAGVSQSPSNKVTEKGKDVELRCDPISGHTALYWYRQSLGQGLEFLIYFQGNSAPDKSGLPSDRFSAERTGGSVSTLTIQRTQQEDSAVYLCASSLVAGGPRKTDTQYFGPGTRLTVL.

The chain couples TRBV24-1 to TRBJ2-5; D is unresolved. The end of the DNA aligns better with TRBJ2-1, so the J call may be wrong. This CDR3 comprises 13 residues. Germline V gene lookup returns CDR1 KGHDR and CDR2 SFDVKD. The CDR3 nucleotides read TGTGCCACCAGTGAGGGTAGAGTTGGTGAGCAGTTCTTC. It translates to CATSEGRVGEQFF.

V and J are TRBV7-2 and TRBJ2-5; no clear D. Between the trimmed V and J ends, which lost 1 base and 2 bases, there was a span of 8 bases. CDR1 SGHTA and CDR2 FQGNSA come from the germline V gene. The CDR3 is made up of 14 amino acids. The CDR3 reads CASSLVYSQETQYF. Written as DNA, the CDR3 is TGTGCCAGCAGCTTAGTGTACAGTCAAGAGACCCAGTACTTC.

The V gene is TRBV29-1, the J gene TRBJ2-5, with 9 bases fitting TRBD2. V was clipped by 1 base and J by 9 bases; unmatched bases: 18. The CDR3 runs to 17 residues. The germline CDR1 and CDR2 sequences are SQVTM and ANQGSEA. This CDR3 reads CSVEGLAAREEVMAQYF. The CDR3 DNA reads as TGCAGCGTTGAAGGACTAGCGGCGAGAGAGGAGGTTATGGCCCAGTACTTC.